The 29 T cell receptor beta chains listed next were all sequenced from one sample in a study of CD8 T cells in ankylosing spondylitis. TCRdb re-derived calls from the 5' RACE reads in MiXCR, one entry per CDR3 protein. In the table there are around 540,000 distinct CDR3 sequences, approximately 11% of which are singletons. These receptors have no identified antigens. Study-level points and caveats: About 8 highly homologous variants made up a TCR beta motif, and this motif appeared characteristic of ankylosing spondylitis blood.

The sample was blood, either unsorted or a sorted T cell fraction (not recorded which). All receptors derive from a male donor with ankylosing spondylitis.

The sample holds many counts of this clonotype. The chain has TRBV27 and TRBJ2-2, with 8 bases matching TRBD2. The length of the CDR3 is 16 residues. The germline V gene encodes CDR1 MNHEY and CDR2 SMNVEV (reference sequence). V shed 5 bases and J 6 bases; nucleotides not matched to a gene: 11. The chain's CDR3 is CASSTRTGGFPGELFF. In DNA, the CDR3 is TGTGCCAGCAGTACTAGGACGGGGGGGTTTCCCGGGGAGCTGTTTTTT.

The V and J genes are TRBV27 and TRBJ1-2; D possibly corresponds to TRBD1 (5 bases). Trimming pared 5 bases from V and 3 bases from J, leaving 10 bases between. The CDR3 spans 13 residues. Germline-derived CDR1 and CDR2 are MNHEY and SMNVEV (reference sequence). The DNA for the CDR3 is TGTGCCAGCAGTGAAGGGGTACACTATGGCTACACCTTC. Translating it yields CASSEGVHYGYTF.

This clonotype has only a few counts. V gene TRBV2 combines with J gene TRBJ1-1; no clear D gene. Between the trimmed V and J ends, which lost 1 base and 0 bases, there was a span of 3 bases. This CDR3 contains 13 residues. Germline V gene lookup returns CDR1 SNHLY and CDR2 FYNNEI. This CDR3 is CASSEVVNTEAFF. As DNA, the CDR3 is TGTGCCAGCAGTGAAGTGGTGAACACTGAAGCTTTCTTT.

This clonotype was observed many times. The rearrangement joins TRBV2 to TRBJ2-1, with 10 bases identical to TRBD2. The CDR3 length is 16 residues. Germline CDR1 reads SNHLY; CDR2 reads FYNNEI. Trimming at V came to 1 base and at J to 3 bases, leaving 3 bases not matched to a gene. This chain's CDR3 is CASSEGGLAVYNEQFF. CDR3 coding DNA: TGTGCCAGCAGTGAAGGAGGACTAGCGGTCTACAATGAGCAGTTCTTC.

The chain links TRBV10-3 to TRBJ1-1; possible D gene TRBD1, 5 bases. The CDR3 runs 14 residues. Trimming pared 6 bases from V and 3 bases from J, leaving 14 bases between. CDR1 and CDR2 (germline): ENHRY, SYGVKD. The CDR3 nucleotides are TGTGCCATCAGGGATCGGGACCGCTACACTGAAGCTTTCTTT. Amino acids: CAIRDRDRYTEAFF.

V usage is TRBV10-3 and J usage is TRBJ2-7; TRBD2 matches 9 bases. This CDR3 has 14 amino acids. Unmatched junction bases numbered 10, after V lost 8 bases and J lost 5 bases. Germline values: CDR1 ENHRY, CDR2 SYGVKD. The CDR3 here is CAIGALGGRDEQYF. In nucleotides, the CDR3 is TGTGCCATCGGGGCCCTAGGCGGGAGGGACGAGCAGTACTTC.

The rearrangement joins TRBV25-1 to TRBJ2-1, with D hard to call. Trimming shortened V by 3 bases and J by 9 bases, and 18 bases separated the two germline ends. The CDR3 is made up of 15 amino acids. Germline CDR1 MGHDK, CDR2 SYGVNS. This CDR3 is CASSDMGVASSEQFF. CDR3 bases: TGTGCCAGCAGTGATATGGGCGTAGCATCGTCTGAGCAGTTCTTC.

The CDR3 here is CASSGGTSGSGDTQYF. CDR3 DNA: TGTGCCAGCAGTGGAGGGACTAGCGGGAGTGGTGATACGCAGTATTTT. The V gene is TRBV27, the J gene TRBJ2-3, with 14 positions matching TRBD2. Trimming cost V 5 bases and J 6 bases; bases outside gene matches: 7. The CDR3 covers 16 residues. The germline V gene has CDR1 MNHEY and CDR2 SMNVEV (reference sequence).

Here the CDR3 DNA reads TGCAGTGCCCGCCCGGGGGCGAAAGCCGGGGAGCTGTTTTTT. Translating it yields CSARPGAKAGELFF. The chain links TRBV20-1 to TRBJ2-2; D may correspond to TRBD1 or TRBD2 (6 bases each). CDR1 DFQATT and CDR2 SNEGSKA come from the germline V gene (reference sequence). This CDR3 has 14 amino acids. V shed 6 bases and J shed 6 bases, with 17 bases lying between them.

This clonotype was detected many times. The chain links TRBV5-1 to TRBJ2-3, with D possibly being TRBD2 (5 bases). The CDR3 has 13 residues. CDR1 and CDR2 from the germline V gene are SGHRS and YFSETQ. The V end was cut by 4 bases, the J end by 6 bases, with 12 bases between. The CDR3 spells CASSQAPGDTQYF. The CDR3 nucleotides are TGCGCCAGCAGCCAAGCCCCGGGGGATACGCAGTATTTT.

This chain uses TRBV19 with TRBJ2-3, with D tentatively TRBD2 (5 bases). Trimming removed 9 bases from V and 5 bases from J, with 18 bases in between. This CDR3 region has 14 residues. Germline CDR1 and CDR2: LNHDA and SQIVND (reference sequence). The DNA of the CDR3 is TGTGCCAGCACACGACACCAGCGGCAAGATACGCAGTATTTT. Translating it yields CASTRHQRQDTQYF.

The V gene is TRBV29-1, the J gene TRBJ2-2; unclear D gene. Germline V gene lookup returns CDR1 SQVTM and CDR2 ANQGSEA. The CDR3 is 11 residues long. Trimming pared 5 bases from V and 5 bases from J, leaving 6 bases between. The CDR3 region is CSVMLTGELFF. The CDR3 DNA follows: TGCAGCGTTATGCTTACCGGGGAGCTGTTTTTT.

Comments on this clonotype: The germline gene is not matched at one end of the junction; a read error may be the cause. The chain recombines TRBV20-1 with TRBJ2-1; D is undetermined. Germline V gene sequence: CDR1 DFQATT, CDR2 SNEGSKA (reference sequence). This CDR3 spans 8 amino acids. The CDR3 here is CSAKPSSF. The DNA of the CDR3 is TGCAGTGCCAAGCCGTCGAGCTTC.

This clonotype was seen at least ten times. This sequence joins TRBV3-1 and TRBJ2-2; D gene unclear. Germline CDR1 is LGHDT and CDR2 is YNNKEL (reference sequence). The V end was cut by 1 base, the J end by 0 bases, with 6 bases between. This CDR3 spans 15 amino acids. CDR3 in amino acids: CASSQGRTNTGELFF. The CDR3 coding sequence is TGTGCCAGCAGCCAAGGCAGGACGAACACCGGGGAGCTGTTTTTT.

As regards this clonotype: A much bigger clone sits one base away, suggesting this may be a read error. The V call is TRBV3-1, the J call TRBJ2-3; 9 bases are a match to TRBD2. CDR3 length: 14 amino acids. CDR1 LGHDT and CDR2 YNNKEL come from the germline V gene (reference sequence). The ends lost 4 bases at V and 8 bases at J; junction bases unmatched: 7. CDR3 in amino acids: CASSLSGGGGTQYF. The CDR3 nucleotides are TGTGCCAGCAGCCTCTCGGGCGGGGGGGGTACGCAGTATTTT.

The CDR3 protein is CASSWTGGSEQFF. CDR3 sequence (DNA): TGTGCCAGCAGTTGGACAGGGGGCAGTGAGCAGTTCTTC. The chain links TRBV27 to TRBJ2-1, with 11 bases matching TRBD1. Trimming cost V 4 bases and J 9 bases; bases outside gene matches: 2. Looked up from germline, CDR1 is MNHEY and CDR2 is SMNVEV (reference sequence). CDR3 length equals 13 residues.

The V and J genes are TRBV15 and TRBJ2-3; possible D gene TRBD1, 5 bases. From germline, CDR1 is LNHNV and CDR2 YYDKDF (reference sequence). The CDR3 consists of 13 residues. V lost 2 bases, J lost 6 bases, and 9 bases lay in between. CDR3: CATSRQGRDTQYF. The CDR3, as DNA: TGTGCCACCAGCAGACAGGGTAGGGATACGCAGTATTTT.

The chain links TRBV9 to TRBJ1-2, with D perhaps matching TRBD1 (5 bases). Trimming removed 0 bases at V and 0 bases at J, with 12 bases between. This CDR3 is 16 amino acids long. CDR1 SGDLS and CDR2 YYNGEE come from the germline V gene. This chain's CDR3 is CASSVAPGMANYGYTF. Written as DNA, the CDR3 is TGTGCCAGCAGCGTAGCTCCAGGGATGGCTAACTATGGCTACACCTTC.

The J gene is TRBJ2-1, the V gene TRBV11-3, with TRBD2 matching over 10 bases. In germline, CDR1 is SGHNT, CDR2 YENEEA. J gave up 2 bases and V 4 bases, and 8 bases lay outside the gene matches. The CDR3 length is 17 residues. The CDR3 coding sequence is TGTGCCAGCAGCTCCCAGACTAGCGGGTACCCCTACAATGAGCAGTTCTTC. It codes for CASSSQTSGYPYNEQFF.

The chain has TRBV7-2 and TRBJ2-1; 9 bases match TRBD2. Germline V gene data show CDR1 as SGHTA and CDR2 as FQGNSA. The CDR3 extends over 22 amino acids. V gave up 3 bases and J gave up 0 bases; unmatched junction bases: 21. CDR3 loop: CASSFSPPSGRNLWNSYNEQFF. The CDR3 DNA reads TGTGCCAGCAGCTTCTCCCCCCCAAGCGGGAGGAACTTATGGAACTCCTACAATGAGCAGTTCTTC.

This clonotype was seen only a few times. The rearrangement joins TRBV28 to TRBJ1-6; D ambiguous. The CDR3 has 15 residues. Germline V gene data show CDR1 as MDHEN and CDR2 as SYDVKM. The V gene lost 4 bases and the J gene lost 9 bases, with 16 bases spanning the gap. CDR3 sequence reads: CASSSLWGNSSPLHF. DNA for the CDR3: TGTGCCAGCAGTTCATTATGGGGTAATAGTTCACCCCTCCACTTT.

Turning to this clonotype: The junction differs from germline at one of its ends, possibly a read error. The V call is TRBV9, the J call TRBJ2-1; 7 nucleotides align to TRBD2. The CDR3 is 16 residues long. In germline, CDR1 is SGDLS, CDR2 YYNGEE. The CDR3 nucleotides read TGTGCCAGCAGCGTGAGCGGGATTAACTCCTACAATGAGAAGTTCTTC. Translated, it gives CASSVSGINSYNEKFF.

This clonotype occurred many times. The V gene is TRBV5-1, the J gene TRBJ2-3, with no clear D. Germline loops: CDR1 SGHRS, CDR2 YFSETQ. This CDR3 has 13 residues. V dropped 3 bases and J dropped 1 base, with 6 bases sitting between them. The DNA of the CDR3 is TGCGCCAGCAGCTCCCCCGGCACAGATACGCAGTATTTT. As protein: CASSSPGTDTQYF.

The rearrangement links TRBV5-6 to TRBJ2-5; D is undetermined. V was clipped by 0 bases and J by 5 bases, with 11 bases between them. The CDR3 consists of 14 residues. Germline V gene lookup returns CDR1 SGHDT and CDR2 YYEEEE. This CDR3 reads CASSLVGLGETQYF. The CDR3 bases are TGTGCCAGCAGCTTGGTAGGGTTAGGGGAGACCCAGTACTTC.

This clonotype was counted only a few times. The chain uses TRBV20-1 and TRBJ2-7; weak D call: TRBD2 (6 bases). The length of the CDR3 is 13 residues. Trimming left V 6 bases short and J 3 bases short, with 15 bases between. The germline V gene encodes CDR1 DFQATT and CDR2 SNEGSKA (reference sequence). The CDR3 DNA reads as TGCAGTGCCCCCGGGACTTGGGACTACGAGCAGTACTTC. Residues: CSAPGTWDYEQYF.

This clonotype was observed a handful of times. V gene TRBV5-5 combines with J gene TRBJ2-7, with D tentatively TRBD1 (5 bases). The CDR3 runs 13 residues. Germline V gene lookup returns CDR1 SGHKS and CDR2 YYEKEE (reference sequence). Between the trimmed V and J ends, which lost 4 bases and 4 bases, there was a span of 12 bases. The chain's CDR3 is CASSSVGVYEQYV. The CDR3 nucleotides read TGTGCCAGCAGCAGTGTAGGGGTATACGAGCAGTACGTC.

This clonotype was counted only a few times. V gene TRBV20-1 combines with J gene TRBJ2-1; 9 bases map to TRBD2. V lost 2 bases, J lost 2 bases, and 10 bases stayed unmatched. The CDR3 has 17 residues. CDR1 is DFQATT, CDR2 SNEGSKA, per germline (reference sequence). This CDR3 reads CSARIAGVGIPYNEQFF. CDR3 bases: TGCAGTGCTAGAATAGCGGGAGTGGGAATCCCCTACAATGAGCAGTTCTTC.

This rearrangement joins TRBV20-1 to TRBJ2-3; a weak D match, TRBD2 (6 bases). With 3 bases removed from V and 2 bases from J, the gap between germline ends came to 15 bases. The V gene's germline CDR1 is DFQATT and CDR2 SNEGSKA (reference sequence). The CDR3 runs to 15 residues. The CDR3 region is CSARGRAGYTDTQYF. The CDR3 DNA sequence: TGCAGTGCTAGGGGGCGGGCGGGGTACACAGATACGCAGTATTTT.

This clonotype was seen only a few times. CDR3 loop: CASSEQTGVNEKLFF. The DNA of the CDR3 is TGTGCCAGCAGTGAACAAACAGGTGTAAATGAAAAACTGTTTTTT. The gene calls are TRBV2 and TRBJ1-4; possible D gene TRBD1, 5 bases. V was pared by 2 bases and J by 5 bases, with 12 bases between. This CDR3 is 15 amino acids long. Germline assignment: CDR1 SNHLY and CDR2 FYNNEI.